This TCR beta chain was captured by sequencing in a study of brain T cells in children with intractable seizures (dated by TCRdb to about 2021). Background for the entire study: As a first screen for immune gene transcripts, resected brain tissue from approximately 49 pediatric epilepsy surgery cases was run on a NanoString immunology panel. Among the roughly twelve selected surgery cases, pre-surgery blood was additionally sequenced for eight, leaving four cases with brain tissue only.

The sample's time point, from its label and the paper: blood from clinic visit 5 months post-surgery; TSC patient then seizure free. The surgery cases that showed the highest brain T cell transcript signatures were chosen for TCR beta chain sequencing of brain tissue, and of blood when it was available. Prior to surgery, the patients had been treated with at least one anti-epileptic drug. TCR-sequenced patients were children with drug-resistant epilepsy due to tuberous sclerosis complex, focal cortical dysplasia, Rasmussen encephalitis or hemimegalencephaly. Bulk genomic DNA was isolated from unsorted brain tissue and whole blood using the Monarch genomic DNA purification kit. Study-wide findings and limitations: Viral specificity was inferred only from CDR3 sequence similarity, and patients' HCMV serostatus was unknown. Because sequencing depth differed between pre- and post-surgery blood, the absence of clones from the pre-surgery sample may reflect undersampling.

The immunoSEQ assay was used to generate TCR beta chain sequences from genomic DNA. Processing in the source paper ran as follows. Any CDR3 sequence that did not begin with the conserved framework cysteine at position 104 was removed by hand. To get clonality, the normalized Shannon's Diversity Index was subtracted from one, giving values from 0 (maximal diversity) to 1 (oligoclonal). Chi-squared comparison-of-proportions tests were used to check whether the frequency of the same CDR3 differed between samples, for example brain versus blood. Public clonotypes were found by searching immuneACCESS, and the VDJdb browser was used to assess similarity to known antiviral clonotypes. Held by TCRdb, this immuneACCESS table contains in-frame sequences only and omits some clones. Under half of the omission traces to an unresolved V gene where checked; the cause of the rest is unknown. V, J and clone size derive from that table, while D and trimming were established from the DNA sequence. This sample is represented by 340,000 or so clones; approximately 93% of them were singletons. 5% to 7% of the sample comes from the top ten.

Regarding this clone: Its antigen target is currently unknown. Base quality data are lacking; no much larger clone is found one base away.

The CDR3 holds 14 amino acids from the cysteine to the phenylalanine. The CDR3 DNA has 42 bases and is translated from base 1. From a lookup of the germline V gene (reference sequence), CDR1 and CDR2 are SGHNT and YYREEE. Germline trimming: 2 bases from V, 2 bases from J; junction bases outside gene matches: 2. The source of this sequence is a boy in the first two years of life with tuberous sclerosis and intractable seizures. The sample was peripheral blood, taken less than 6 months after surgery. The chain is made from TRBV5-4 and TRBJ2-7, with 9 central nucleotides matching TRBD2. The CDR3 here reads CASSFASGTYEQYF. The nucleotides read TGTGCCAGCAGCTTCGCTAGCGGGACCTACGAGCAGTACTTC.